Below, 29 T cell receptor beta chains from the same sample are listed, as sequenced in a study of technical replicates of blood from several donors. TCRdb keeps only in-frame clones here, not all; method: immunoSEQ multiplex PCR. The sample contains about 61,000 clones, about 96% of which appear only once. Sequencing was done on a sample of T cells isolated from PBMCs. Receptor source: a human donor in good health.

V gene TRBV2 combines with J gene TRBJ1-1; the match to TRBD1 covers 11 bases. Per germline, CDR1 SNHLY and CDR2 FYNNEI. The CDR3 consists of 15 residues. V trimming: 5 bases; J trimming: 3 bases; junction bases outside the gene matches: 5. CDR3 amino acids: CASSRDRGVHTEAFF. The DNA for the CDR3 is TGTGCCAGCAGTAGGGACAGGGGGGTTCACACTGAAGCTTTCTTT.

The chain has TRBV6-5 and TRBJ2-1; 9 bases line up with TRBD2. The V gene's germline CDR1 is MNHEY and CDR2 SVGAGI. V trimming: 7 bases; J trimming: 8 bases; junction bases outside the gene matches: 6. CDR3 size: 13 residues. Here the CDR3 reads CASNSGSFDEQFF. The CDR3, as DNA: TGTGCCAGCAATAGCGGGAGCTTCGATGAGCAGTTCTTC.

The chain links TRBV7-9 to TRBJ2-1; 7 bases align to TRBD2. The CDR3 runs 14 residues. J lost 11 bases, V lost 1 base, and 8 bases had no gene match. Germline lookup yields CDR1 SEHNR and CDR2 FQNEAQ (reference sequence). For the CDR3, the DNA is TGTGCCAGCAGCTTAGAGGCCAGCGGGGCTAAGCAGTTCTTC. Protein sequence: CASSLEASGAKQFF.

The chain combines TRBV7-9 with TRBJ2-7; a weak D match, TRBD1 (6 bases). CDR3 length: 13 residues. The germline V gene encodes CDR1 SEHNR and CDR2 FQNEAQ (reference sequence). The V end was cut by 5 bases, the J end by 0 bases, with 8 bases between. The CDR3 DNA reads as TGTGCCAGCAGCCCGGGACACTCCTACGAGCAGTACTTC. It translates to CASSPGHSYEQYF.

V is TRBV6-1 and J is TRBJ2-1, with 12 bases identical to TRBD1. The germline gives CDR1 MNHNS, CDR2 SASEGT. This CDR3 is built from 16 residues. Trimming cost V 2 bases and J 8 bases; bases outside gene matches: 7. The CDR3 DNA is TGTGCCAGCAGTGAAAGGGGGGACAGGGGGCAGGATGAGCAGTTCTTC. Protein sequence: CASSERGDRGQDEQFF.

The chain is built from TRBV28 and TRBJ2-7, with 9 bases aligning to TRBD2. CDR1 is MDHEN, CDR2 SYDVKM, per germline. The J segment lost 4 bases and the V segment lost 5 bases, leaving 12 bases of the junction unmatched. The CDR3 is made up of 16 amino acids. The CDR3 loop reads CASSTHASGKTYEQYF. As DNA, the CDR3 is TGTGCCAGCAGTACCCATGCTAGCGGGAAGACTTACGAGCAGTACTTC. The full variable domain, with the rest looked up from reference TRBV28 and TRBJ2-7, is DVKVTQSSRYLVKRTGEKVFLECVQDMDHENMFWYRQDPGLGLRLIYFSYDVKMKEKGDIPEGYSVSREKKERFSLILESASTNQTSMYLCASSTHASGKTYEQYFGPGTRLTVT.

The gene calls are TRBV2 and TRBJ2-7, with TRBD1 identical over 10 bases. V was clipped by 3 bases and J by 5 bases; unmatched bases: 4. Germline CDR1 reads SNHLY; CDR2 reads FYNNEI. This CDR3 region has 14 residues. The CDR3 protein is CASSDGTGVDEQYF. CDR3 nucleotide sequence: TGTGCCAGCAGTGACGGGACAGGGGTCGACGAGCAGTACTTC.

CDR3 in DNA: TGTGCCAGCAGCACCCAGGGGAACACTGAAGCTTTCTTT. It yields the protein CASSTQGNTEAFF. V usage is TRBV7-8 and J usage is TRBJ1-1; TRBD1 is a possible D gene (5 bases). The CDR3 runs to 13 residues. Germline values: CDR1 SGHVS, CDR2 FQNEAQ. V was cut by 5 bases and J by 1 base, with 8 bases left in between.

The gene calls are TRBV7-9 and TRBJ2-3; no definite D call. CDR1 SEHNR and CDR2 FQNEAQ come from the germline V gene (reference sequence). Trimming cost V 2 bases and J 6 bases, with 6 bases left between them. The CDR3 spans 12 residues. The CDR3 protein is CASSLSVDTQYF. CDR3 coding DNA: TGTGCCAGCAGCTTATCAGTCGATACGCAGTATTTT.

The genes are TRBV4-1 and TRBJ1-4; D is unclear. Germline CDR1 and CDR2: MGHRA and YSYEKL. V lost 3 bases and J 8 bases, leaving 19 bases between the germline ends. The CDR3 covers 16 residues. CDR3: CASSQALPFGGEKLFF. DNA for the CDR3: TGCGCCAGCAGCCAGGCGTTACCTTTTGGCGGGGAAAAACTGTTTTTT.

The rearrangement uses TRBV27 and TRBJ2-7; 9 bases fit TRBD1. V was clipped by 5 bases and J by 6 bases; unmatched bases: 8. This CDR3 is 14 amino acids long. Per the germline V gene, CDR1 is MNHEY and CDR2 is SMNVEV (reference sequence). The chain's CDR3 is CASSAAGTGLEQYF. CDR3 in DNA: TGTGCCAGCAGTGCGGCCGGGACAGGGCTCGAGCAGTACTTC.

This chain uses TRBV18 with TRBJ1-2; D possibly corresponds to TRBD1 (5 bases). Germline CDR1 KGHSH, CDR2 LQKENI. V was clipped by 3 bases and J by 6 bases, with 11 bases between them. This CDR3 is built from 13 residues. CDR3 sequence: CASSPLPGDGYTF. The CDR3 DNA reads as TGTGCCAGCTCACCCCTCCCGGGGGATGGCTACACCTTC.

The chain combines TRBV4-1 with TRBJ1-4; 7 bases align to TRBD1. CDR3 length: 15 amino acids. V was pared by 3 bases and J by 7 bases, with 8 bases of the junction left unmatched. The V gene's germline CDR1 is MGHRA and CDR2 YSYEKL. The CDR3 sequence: CASSHLDREGEKLFF. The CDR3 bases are TGCGCCAGCAGCCATCTCGACAGGGAAGGTGAAAAACTGTTTTTT.

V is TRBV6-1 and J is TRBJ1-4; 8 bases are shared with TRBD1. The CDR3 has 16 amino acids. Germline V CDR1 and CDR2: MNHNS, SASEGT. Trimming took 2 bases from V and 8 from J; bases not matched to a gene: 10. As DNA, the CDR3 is TGTGCCAGCAGTGAAAATTGGCAGGGGGCGGGCGAAAAACTGTTTTTT. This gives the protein CASSENWQGAGEKLFF.

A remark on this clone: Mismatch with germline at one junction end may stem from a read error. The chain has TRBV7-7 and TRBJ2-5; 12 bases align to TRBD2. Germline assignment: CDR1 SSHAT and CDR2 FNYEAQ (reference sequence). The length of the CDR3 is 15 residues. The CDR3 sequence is CASSLGTSGQETQYF. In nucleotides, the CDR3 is TGTGCTAGCAGCTTAGGGACTAGCGGGCAAGAGACCCAGTACTTC. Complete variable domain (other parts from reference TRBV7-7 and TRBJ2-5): GAGVSQSPRYKVTKRGQDVTLRCDPISSHATLYWYQQALGQGPEFLTYFNYEAQPDKSGLPSDRFSAERPEGSISTLTIQRTEQRDSAMYRCASSLGTSGQETQYFGPGTRLLVL.

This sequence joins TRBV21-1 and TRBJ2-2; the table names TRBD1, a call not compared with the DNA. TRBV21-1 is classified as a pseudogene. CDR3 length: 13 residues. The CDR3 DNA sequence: TGTGCCCCCGGGACAGAAGACACCGGGGAGCTGTTTTTT. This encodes CAPGTEDTGELFF.

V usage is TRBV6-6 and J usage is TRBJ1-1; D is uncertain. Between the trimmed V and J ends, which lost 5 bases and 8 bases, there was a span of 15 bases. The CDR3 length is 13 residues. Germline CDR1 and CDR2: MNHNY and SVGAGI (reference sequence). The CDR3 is CASSRDGVAEAFF. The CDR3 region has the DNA TGTGCCAGCAGTAGAGATGGGGTAGCGGAAGCTTTCTTT.

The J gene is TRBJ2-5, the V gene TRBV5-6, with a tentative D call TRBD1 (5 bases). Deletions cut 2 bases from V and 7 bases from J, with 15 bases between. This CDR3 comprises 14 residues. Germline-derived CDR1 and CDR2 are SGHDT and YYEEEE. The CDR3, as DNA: TGTGCCAGCAGCTTTACAGGTCAAGAATGGACCCAGTACTTC. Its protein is CASSFTGQEWTQYF.

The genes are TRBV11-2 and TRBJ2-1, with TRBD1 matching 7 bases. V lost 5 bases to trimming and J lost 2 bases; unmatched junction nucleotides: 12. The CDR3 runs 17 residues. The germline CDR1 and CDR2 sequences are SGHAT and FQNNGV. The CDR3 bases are TGTGCCAGCAGCCTCGCCGGGCCAGGGGGAACCTACAATGAGCAGTTCTTC. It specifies CASSLAGPGGTYNEQFF.

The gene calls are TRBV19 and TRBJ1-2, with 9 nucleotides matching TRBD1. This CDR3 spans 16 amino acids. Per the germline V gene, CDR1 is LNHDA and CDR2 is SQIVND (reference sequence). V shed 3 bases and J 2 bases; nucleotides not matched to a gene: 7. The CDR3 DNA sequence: TGTGCCAGTAGTATTGTGCTGACAGGGGGGAACTATGGCTACACCTTC. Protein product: CASSIVLTGGNYGYTF.

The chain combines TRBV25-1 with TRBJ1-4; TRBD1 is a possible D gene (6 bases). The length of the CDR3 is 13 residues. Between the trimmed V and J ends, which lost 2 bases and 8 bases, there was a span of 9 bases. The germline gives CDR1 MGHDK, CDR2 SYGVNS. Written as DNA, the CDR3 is TGTGCCAGCAGTGAAGGGGGCCGCGAAAAACTGTTTTTT. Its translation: CASSEGGREKLFF.

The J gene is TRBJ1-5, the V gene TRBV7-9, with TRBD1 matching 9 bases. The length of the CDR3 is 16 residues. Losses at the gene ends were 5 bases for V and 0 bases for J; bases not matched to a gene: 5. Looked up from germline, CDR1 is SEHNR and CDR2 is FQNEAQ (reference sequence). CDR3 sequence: CASSPRTGDSNQPQHF. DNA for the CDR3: TGTGCCAGCAGCCCGAGGACAGGGGATAGCAATCAGCCCCAGCATTTT.

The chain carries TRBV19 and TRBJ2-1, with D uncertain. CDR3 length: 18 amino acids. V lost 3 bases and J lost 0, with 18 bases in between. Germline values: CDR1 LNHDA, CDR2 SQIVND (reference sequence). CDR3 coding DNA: TGTGCCAGTAGTATCTCGAGAGAGTGGTACCGCTCCTACAATGAGCAGTTCTTC. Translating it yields CASSISREWYRSYNEQFF.

CDR3 residues: CASSVRGARADTQYF. The CDR3 DNA reads as TGTGCCAGCAGCGTCCGGGGGGCTCGTGCAGATACGCAGTATTTT. J is TRBJ2-3 and V is TRBV9; tentatively, D is TRBD2 (7 bases). The CDR3 sequence is 15 residues long. Germline V gene sequence: CDR1 SGDLS, CDR2 YYNGEE. V was shortened by 2 bases and J by 4 bases, with 14 bases between the two germline ends.

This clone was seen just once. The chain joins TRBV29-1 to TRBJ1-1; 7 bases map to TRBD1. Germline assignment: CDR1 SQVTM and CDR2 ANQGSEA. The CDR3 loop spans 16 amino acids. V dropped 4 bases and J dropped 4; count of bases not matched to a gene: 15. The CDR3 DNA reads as TGCAGCGTTGGGAGGGGGCGAAGGGCCGGTAGCACTGAAGCTTTCTTT. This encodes CSVGRGRRAGSTEAFF. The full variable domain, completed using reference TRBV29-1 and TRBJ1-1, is SAVISQKPSRDICQRGTSLTIQCQVDSQVTMMFWYRQQPGQSLTLIATANQGSEATYESGFVIDKFPISRPNLTFSTLTVSNMSPEDSSIYLCSVGRGRRAGSTEAFFGQGTRLTVV.

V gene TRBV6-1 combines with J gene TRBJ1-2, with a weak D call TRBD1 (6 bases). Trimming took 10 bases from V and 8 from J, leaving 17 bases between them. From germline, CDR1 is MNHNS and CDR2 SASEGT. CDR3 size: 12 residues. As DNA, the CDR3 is TGTGCCACCTCAAATACAGGGCCGGGCTACACCTTC. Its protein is CATSNTGPGYTF.

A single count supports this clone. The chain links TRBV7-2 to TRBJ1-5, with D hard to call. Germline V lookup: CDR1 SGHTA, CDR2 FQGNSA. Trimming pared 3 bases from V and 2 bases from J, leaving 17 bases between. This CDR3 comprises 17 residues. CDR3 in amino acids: CASSFRGSTTGNQPQHF. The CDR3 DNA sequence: TGTGCCAGCAGCTTTCGGGGATCAACTACCGGCAATCAGCCCCAGCATTTT.

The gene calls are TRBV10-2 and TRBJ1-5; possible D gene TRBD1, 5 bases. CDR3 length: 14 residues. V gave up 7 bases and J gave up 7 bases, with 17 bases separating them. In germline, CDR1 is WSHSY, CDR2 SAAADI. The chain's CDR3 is CASTDTPGGQPQHF. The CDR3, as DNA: TGCGCCAGCACGGACACCCCGGGCGGCCAGCCCCAGCATTTT.

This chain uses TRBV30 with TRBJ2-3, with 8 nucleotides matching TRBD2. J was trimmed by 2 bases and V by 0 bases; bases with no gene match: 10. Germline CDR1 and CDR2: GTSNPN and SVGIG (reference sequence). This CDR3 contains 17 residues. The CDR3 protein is CAWSVGIGGGPTDTQYF. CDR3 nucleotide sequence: TGTGCCTGGAGTGTGGGAATCGGCGGGGGGCCCACAGATACGCAGTATTTT.